One and the same sample provided the 10 T cell receptor beta chains below, sequenced in a study of blood T cell repertoires in COVID-19. Method: immunoSEQ multiplex PCR; TCRdb's copy keeps in-frame clones and lacks some. This sample has a few hundred thousand clones; about nine tenths occur once, and the top ten carry 8.5% to 12%. Sequences were obtained from PBMCs or T cells enriched from blood (not recorded which). The receptors stem from a woman aged 18-29 years who had recovered from COVID-19.

The V gene is TRBV9, the J gene TRBJ2-7; 13 bases align to TRBD2. The germline gives CDR1 SGDLS, CDR2 YYNGEE. This CDR3 is built from 16 residues. Unmatched junction bases numbered 6, after V lost 4 bases and J lost 2 bases. CDR3: CASSPPGTSGAYEQYF. The CDR3 DNA is TGTGCCAGCAGCCCCCCTGGGACTAGCGGGGCCTACGAGCAGTACTTC.

This sequence joins TRBV15 and TRBJ2-3, with unresolved D. CDR1 and CDR2 (germline): LNHNV, YYDKDF (reference sequence). V was clipped by 3 bases and J by 4 bases, with 11 bases between them. The CDR3 runs 14 residues. CDR3 residues: CATSSPQQADTQYF. DNA of the CDR3: TGTGCCACCAGCAGCCCTCAGCAGGCAGATACGCAGTATTTT.

V is TRBV12-5 and J is TRBJ1-1; 10 nucleotides agree with TRBD1. Trimming at V came to 3 bases and at J to 3 bases, leaving 7 bases not matched to a gene. CDR3 length: 16 amino acids. Germline V gene data show CDR1 as LGHNT and CDR2 as FRNRAP. The CDR3 reads CASGFIPGTGDTEAFF. CDR3 nucleotide sequence: TGTGCTAGTGGTTTCATACCCGGGACAGGGGACACTGAAGCTTTCTTT. Full variable domain (remainder filled in from reference TRBV12-5 and TRBJ1-1): DARVTQTPRHKVTEMGQEVTMRCQPILGHNTVFWYRQTMMQGLELLAYFRNRAPLDDSGMPKDRFSAEMPDATLATLKIQPSEPRDSAVYFCASGFIPGTGDTEAFFGQGTRLTVV.

The V and J genes are TRBV28 and TRBJ1-4; a possible D gene is TRBD1 (6 bases). The germline V gene has CDR1 MDHEN and CDR2 SYDVKM. Trimming took off 3 bases at V and 10 bases at J, with 30 bases between the two ends. The CDR3 runs to 19 residues. CDR3 region: CASSLGRQFRGGRDSKLFF. CDR3 DNA sequence: TGTGCCAGCAGTTTGGGCCGCCAATTCAGGGGCGGGAGGGACTCAAAACTGTTTTTT.

A few counts support this clone. The chain recombines TRBV3-1 (or the pseudogene TRBV3-2) with TRBJ2-2; perhaps TRBD1 as D (6 bases). In germline, CDR1 is LGHDT, CDR2 YNNKEL (reference sequence). There are 15 residues in the CDR3. Trimming removed 1 base from V and 5 bases from J, with 11 bases in between. The chain's CDR3 is CASSQGGGRTGELFF. In nucleotides, the CDR3 is TGTGCCAGCAGCCAAGGTGGGGGCAGGACCGGGGAGCTGTTTTTT.

The chain has TRBV5-6 and TRBJ2-5; D possibly corresponds to TRBD2 (5 bases). Germline assignment: CDR1 SGHDT and CDR2 YYEEEE. This CDR3 is built from 14 residues. V gave up 2 bases and J gave up 5 bases, with 13 bases separating them. The CDR3 DNA reads as TGTGCCAGCAGCTTTAGGGTCAGAGGGGAGACCCAGTACTTC. This translates into CASSFRVRGETQYF.

The chain's CDR3 is CASSQELTGGYTF. The DNA of the CDR3 is TGTGCCAGCAGCCAAGAATTGACGGGAGGCTACACCTTC. The chain is built from TRBV3-1 (or the pseudogene TRBV3-2) and TRBJ1-2; D unresolved. V lost 0 bases and J lost 8, with 10 bases in between. This CDR3 region has 13 residues. From germline, CDR1 is LGHDT and CDR2 YNNKEL (reference sequence).

This chain connects TRBV2 to TRBJ2-7; TRBD1 agrees at 9 bases. The V segment lost 6 bases and the J segment 3 bases; nucleotides outside the gene matches: 6. The CDR3 sequence is 14 residues long. Looked up from germline, CDR1 is SNHLY and CDR2 is FYNNEI. The DNA for the CDR3 is TGTGCCAGCAGGGGACAGGGTTCCTTCTACGAGCAGTACTTC. Its protein is CASRGQGSFYEQYF.

This chain joins TRBV24-1 and TRBJ1-2; 9 nucleotides match TRBD1. Trimming removed 4 bases from V and 6 bases from J; junction bases left unmatched: 5. CDR3 length: 14 amino acids. Germline V gene sequence: CDR1 KGHDR, CDR2 SFDVKD. CDR3 region: CATSDYRDRDGYTF. The CDR3 DNA reads as TGTGCCACCAGTGACTACCGGGACAGGGATGGCTACACCTTC.

V usage is TRBV30 and J usage is TRBJ1-6; D uncertain. Germline lookup yields CDR1 GTSNPN and CDR2 SVGIG (reference sequence). CDR3 length equals 13 residues. The ends were cut back, 5 bases at V and 6 bases at J, with 11 bases in the middle. CDR3 bases: TGTGCCTGGGCCGGCGGCGGTAATTCACCCCTCCACTTT. Amino acids: CAWAGGGNSPLHF.